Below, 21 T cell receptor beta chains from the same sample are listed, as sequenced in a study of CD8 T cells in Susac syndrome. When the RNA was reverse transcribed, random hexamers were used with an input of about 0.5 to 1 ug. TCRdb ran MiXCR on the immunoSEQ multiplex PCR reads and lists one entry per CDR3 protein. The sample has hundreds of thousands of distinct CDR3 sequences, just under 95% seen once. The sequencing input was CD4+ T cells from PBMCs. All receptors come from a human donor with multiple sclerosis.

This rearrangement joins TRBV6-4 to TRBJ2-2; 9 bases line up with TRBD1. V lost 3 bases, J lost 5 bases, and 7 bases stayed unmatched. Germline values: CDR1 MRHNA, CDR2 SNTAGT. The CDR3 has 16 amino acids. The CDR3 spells CASSDQTGGRTGELFF. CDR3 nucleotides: TGTGCCAGCAGTGATCAAACAGGGGGCCGGACCGGGGAGCTGTTTTTT.

The CDR3 here is CASSLGRLAGRNEQFF. DNA of the CDR3: TGTGCCAGCAGCTTAGGCCGACTAGCGGGTAGAAATGAGCAGTTCTTC. The chain joins TRBV13 to TRBJ2-1, with 10 bases that match TRBD2. This CDR3 has 16 amino acids. Germline V lookup: CDR1 PRHDT, CDR2 FYEKMQ (reference sequence). J was trimmed by 7 bases and V by 0 bases; bases with no gene match: 6.

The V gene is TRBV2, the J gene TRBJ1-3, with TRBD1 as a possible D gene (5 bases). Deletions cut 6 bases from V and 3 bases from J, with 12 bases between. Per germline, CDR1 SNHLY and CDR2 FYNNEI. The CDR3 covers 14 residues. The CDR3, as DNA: TGTGCCAGCAGAACAGGTTCTGGTGGAAACACCATATATTTT. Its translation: CASRTGSGGNTIYF.

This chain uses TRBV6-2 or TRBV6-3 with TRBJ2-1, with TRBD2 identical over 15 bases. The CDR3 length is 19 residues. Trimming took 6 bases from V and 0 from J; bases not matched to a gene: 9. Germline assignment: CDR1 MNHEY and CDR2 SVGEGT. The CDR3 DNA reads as TGTGCCAGCAGCCCTTTGGGACTAGCGGGGGGCAGCTCCTACAATGAGCAGTTCTTC. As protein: CASSPLGLAGGSSYNEQFF.

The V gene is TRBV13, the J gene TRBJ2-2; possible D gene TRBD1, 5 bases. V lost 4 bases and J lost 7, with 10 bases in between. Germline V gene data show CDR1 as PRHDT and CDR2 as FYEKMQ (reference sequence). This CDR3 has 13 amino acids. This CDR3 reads CASSSRVIGELFF. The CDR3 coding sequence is TGTGCCAGCAGCTCCAGGGTTATCGGGGAGCTGTTTTTT.

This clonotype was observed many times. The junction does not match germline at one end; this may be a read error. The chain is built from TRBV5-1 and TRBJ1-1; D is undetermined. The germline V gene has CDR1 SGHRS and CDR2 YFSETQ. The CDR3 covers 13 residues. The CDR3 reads CASSLGGNTEAFF. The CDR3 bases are TGTGCCAGCAGCTTAGGCGGGAACACTGAAGCTTTCTTT.

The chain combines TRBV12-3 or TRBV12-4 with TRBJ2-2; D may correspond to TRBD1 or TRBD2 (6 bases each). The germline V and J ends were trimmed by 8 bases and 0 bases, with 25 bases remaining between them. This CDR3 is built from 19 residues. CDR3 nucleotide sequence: TGTGCCAGCTCCATCGGGGGCTTAGGCAGTTGGGCGAACACCGGGGAGCTGTTTTTT. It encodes CASSIGGLGSWANTGELFF.

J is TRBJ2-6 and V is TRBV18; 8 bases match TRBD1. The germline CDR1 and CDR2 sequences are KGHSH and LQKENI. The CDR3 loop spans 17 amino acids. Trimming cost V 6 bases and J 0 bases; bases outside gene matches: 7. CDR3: CASSPTGVSSGANVLTF. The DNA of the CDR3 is TGTGCCAGCTCCCCGACAGGGGTGAGCTCTGGGGCCAACGTCCTGACTTTC. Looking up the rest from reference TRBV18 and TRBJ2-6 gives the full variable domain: NAGVMQNPRHLVRRRGQEARLRCSPMKGHSHVYWYRQLPEEGLKFMVYLQKENIIDESGMPKERFSAEFPKEGPSILRIQQVVRGDSAAYFCASSPTGVSSGANVLTFGAGSRLTVL.

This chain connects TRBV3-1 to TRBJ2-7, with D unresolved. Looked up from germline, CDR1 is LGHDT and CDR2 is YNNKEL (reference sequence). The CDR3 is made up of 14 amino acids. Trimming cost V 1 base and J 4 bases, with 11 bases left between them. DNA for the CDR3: TGTGCCAGCAGCCAAGGCCAGCGATTATACGAGCAGTACGTC. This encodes CASSQGQRLYEQYV.

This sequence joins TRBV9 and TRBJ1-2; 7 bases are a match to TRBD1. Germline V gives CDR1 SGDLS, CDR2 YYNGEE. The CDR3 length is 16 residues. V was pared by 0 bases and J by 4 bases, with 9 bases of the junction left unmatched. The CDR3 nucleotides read TGTGCCAGCAGCGTAGCTGGAGGGGGCGGCTCCTATGGCTACACCTTC. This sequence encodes CASSVAGGGGSYGYTF.

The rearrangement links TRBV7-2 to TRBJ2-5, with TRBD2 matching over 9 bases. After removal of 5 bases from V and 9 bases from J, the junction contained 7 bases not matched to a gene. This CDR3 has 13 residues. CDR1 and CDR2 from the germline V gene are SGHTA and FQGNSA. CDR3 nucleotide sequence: TGTGCCAGCAGCCCGATAGCGGGGGCTTCCCAGTACTTC. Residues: CASSPIAGASQYF.

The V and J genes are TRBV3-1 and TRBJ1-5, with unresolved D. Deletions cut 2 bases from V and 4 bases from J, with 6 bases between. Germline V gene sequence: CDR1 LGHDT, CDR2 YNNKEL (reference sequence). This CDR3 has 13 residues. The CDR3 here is CASSQSPNQPQHF. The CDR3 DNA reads TGTGCCAGCAGCCAATCACCGAATCAGCCCCAGCATTTT. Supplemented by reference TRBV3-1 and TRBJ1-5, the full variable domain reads DTAVSQTPKYLVTQMGNDKSIKCEQNLGHDTMYWYKQDSKKFLKIMFSYNNKELIINETVPNRFSPKSPDKAHLNLHINSLELGDSAVYFCASSQSPNQPQHFGDGTRLSIL.

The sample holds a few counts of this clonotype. CDR3 DNA: TGTGCCAGCAGCTTGGACGGCTATGGCTACACCTTC. Its protein product is CASSLDGYGYTF. This chain joins TRBV7-9 and TRBJ1-2; D uncertain. Trimming pared 3 bases from V and 4 bases from J, leaving 6 bases between. CDR1 is SEHNR, CDR2 FQNEAQ, per germline (reference sequence). The CDR3 is 12 amino acids.

The CDR3 region has the DNA TGTGCCAGCAGACGGGGGGGACAGGGGGAGACCCAGTACTTC. It encodes CASRRGGQGETQYF. The J gene is TRBJ2-5, the V gene TRBV25-1; the match to TRBD1 covers 10 bases. CDR1 is MGHDK, CDR2 SYGVNS, per germline. The junction had 6 bases not matched to a gene; V was cut back by 6 bases and J by 5 bases. The CDR3 spans 14 residues.

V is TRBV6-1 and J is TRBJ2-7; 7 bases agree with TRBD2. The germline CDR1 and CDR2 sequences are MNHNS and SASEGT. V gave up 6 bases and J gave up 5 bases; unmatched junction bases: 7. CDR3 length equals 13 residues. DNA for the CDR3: TGTGCCAGCAGGGTAAGCGGGATTAACGAGCAGTACGTC. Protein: CASRVSGINEQYV.

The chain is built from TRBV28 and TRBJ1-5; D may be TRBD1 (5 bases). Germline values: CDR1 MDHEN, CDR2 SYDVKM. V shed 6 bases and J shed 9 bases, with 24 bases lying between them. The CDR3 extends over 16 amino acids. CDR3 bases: TGTGCCAGCAGACTTCCTCAGTTGGGGACCGGTAGGCCCCAGCATTTT. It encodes CASRLPQLGTGRPQHF.

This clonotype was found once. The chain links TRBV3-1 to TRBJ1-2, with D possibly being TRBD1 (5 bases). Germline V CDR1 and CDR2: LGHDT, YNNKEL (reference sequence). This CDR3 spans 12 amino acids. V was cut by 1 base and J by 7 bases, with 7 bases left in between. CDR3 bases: TGTGCCAGCAGCCAAGGAAGGGGTGGCTACACCTTC. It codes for CASSQGRGGYTF.

The CDR3 bases are TGCAGTCCCTATAAGGGCGGGGCGTATCTCCAAGAGACCCAGTACTTC. Its protein is CSPYKGGAYLQETQYF. The rearrangement joins TRBV20-1 to TRBJ2-5; tentatively, D is TRBD2 (6 bases). Germline assignment: CDR1 DFQATT and CDR2 SNEGSKA (reference sequence). V lost 8 bases and J lost 1, with 23 bases in between. The CDR3 totals 16 residues.

The CDR3 here is CASSFGGSTDTQYF. DNA for the CDR3: TGTGCCAGCAGTTTCGGGGGGAGCACAGATACGCAGTATTTT. This sequence joins TRBV12-3 or TRBV12-4 and TRBJ2-3; TRBD2 aligns across 7 bases. V lost 3 bases, J lost 0 bases, and 0 bases stayed unmatched. The CDR3 has 14 residues.

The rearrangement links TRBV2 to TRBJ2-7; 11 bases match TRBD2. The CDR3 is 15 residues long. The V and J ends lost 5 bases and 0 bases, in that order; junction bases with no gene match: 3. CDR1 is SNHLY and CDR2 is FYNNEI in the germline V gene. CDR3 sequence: CASSPLAGGSYEQYV. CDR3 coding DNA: TGTGCCAGCAGTCCTCTAGCGGGAGGCTCCTACGAGCAGTACGTC.

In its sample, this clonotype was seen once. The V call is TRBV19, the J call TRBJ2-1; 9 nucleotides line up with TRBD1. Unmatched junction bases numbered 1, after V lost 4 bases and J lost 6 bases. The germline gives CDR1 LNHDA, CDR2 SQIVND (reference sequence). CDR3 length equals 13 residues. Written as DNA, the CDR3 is TGTGCCAGTAGTACGACAGGGGGCAATGAGCAGTTCTTC. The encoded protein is CASSTTGGNEQFF.